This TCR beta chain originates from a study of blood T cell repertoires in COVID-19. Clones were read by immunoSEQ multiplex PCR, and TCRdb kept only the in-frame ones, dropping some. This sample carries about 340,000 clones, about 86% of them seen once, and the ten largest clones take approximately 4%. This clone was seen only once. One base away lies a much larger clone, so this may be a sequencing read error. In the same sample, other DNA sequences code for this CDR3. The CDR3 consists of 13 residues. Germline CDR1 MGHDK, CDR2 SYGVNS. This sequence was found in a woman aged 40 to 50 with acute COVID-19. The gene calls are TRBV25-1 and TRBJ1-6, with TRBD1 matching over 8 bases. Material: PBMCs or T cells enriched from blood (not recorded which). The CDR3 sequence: CASGQGGSSPLHF. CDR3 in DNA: TGTGCTAGCGGACAGGGCGGTAGTTCACCCCTCCACTTT.